This TCR beta chain was sequenced for a study of CD8 T cells in Susac syndrome. This CDR3 is 15 amino acids long. Germline V lookup: CDR1 SEHNR, CDR2 FQNEAQ (reference sequence). V was cut by 5 bases and J by 3 bases, with 16 bases left in between. The RNA input was about 0.5 to 1 ug, and it was reverse transcribed with random hexamers. With immunoSEQ multiplex PCR, TCR beta CDR3 was amplified across 54 Vbeta and 13 Jbeta. MiXCR, applied by TCRdb to the immunoSEQ multiplex PCR reads, yields one record per CDR3 protein. The sample has approximately 100,000 distinct CDR3 sequences; around 90% are singletons. TCR beta was sequenced from blood CD8+ and CD4+ T cells. Controls were drawn from healthy donors and were matched for age and sex. TEMRA cells were enriched by FACS, while CD8+ and CD4+ T cells were obtained through a negative isolation that was performed magnetically.

The sequenced sample was CD4+ T cells from PBMCs. The clonotype originates from a human donor in good health. The chain recombines TRBV7-9 with TRBJ2-5; D might be TRBD1 or TRBD2, each matching 5 bases. DNA for the CDR3: TGTGCCAGCAGCATCCCCGGGACGGAAAAAGAGACCCAGTACTTC. This codes for CASSIPGTEKETQYF.